These 30 T cell receptor beta chains share one sample of origin, sequenced in a study of blood T cell repertoires in COVID-19. Assay: immunoSEQ multiplex PCR; the TCRdb copy retains only in-frame clones and omits some. The sample has around 200,000 clones, 85% to 90% seen once. Sequencing was done on a sample of PBMCs or T cells enriched from blood (not recorded which). The receptor set was obtained from a man aged 25 to 40 who had recovered from COVID-19.

This clone was detected a few times. The rearrangement joins TRBV11-2 to TRBJ2-7; TRBD1 is a possible D gene (7 bases). The CDR3 is 18 residues long. Germline V gene data show CDR1 as SGHAT and CDR2 as FQNNGV. Deletions cut 1 base from V and 3 bases from J, with 22 bases between. The CDR3 nucleotides read TGTGCCAGCAGCTTAGTGTACCGCGGGACAGACAAAATCTACGAGCAGTACTTC. This gives the protein CASSLVYRGTDKIYEQYF.

J is TRBJ2-2 and V is TRBV30; the match to TRBD1 covers 8 bases. CDR1 and CDR2 from the germline V gene are GTSNPN and SVGIG (reference sequence). V was clipped by 0 bases and J by 6 bases; unmatched bases: 9. This CDR3 contains 16 residues. DNA for the CDR3: TGTGCCTGGAGTGTACGCCCAGGGGGCGCCTCCGGGGAGCTGTTTTTT. It translates to CAWSVRPGGASGELFF. Full variable domain (remainder filled in from reference TRBV30 and TRBJ2-2): SQTIHQWPATLVQPVGSPLSLECTVEGTSNPNLYWYRQAAGRGLQLLFYSVGIGQISSEVPQNLSASRPQDRQFILSSKKLLLSDSGFYLCAWSVRPGGASGELFFGEGSRLTVL.

The rearrangement links TRBV7-2 to TRBJ2-7; a possible D gene is TRBD1 (5 bases). This CDR3 has 14 amino acids. V gave up 6 bases and J gave up 2 bases, with 14 bases separating them. Germline V gene lookup returns CDR1 SGHTA and CDR2 FQGNSA. This chain's CDR3 is CASSYARTTYEQYF. CDR3 DNA sequence: TGTGCCAGCAGTTATGCTAGGACAACCTACGAGCAGTACTTC. Using reference TRBV7-2 and TRBJ2-7 for the parts outside the CDR3, the full variable domain is GAGVSQSPSNKVTEKGKDVELRCDPISGHTALYWYRQSLGQGLEFLIYFQGNSAPDKSGLPSDRFSAERTGGSVSTLTIQRTQQEDSAVYLCASSYARTTYEQYFGPGTRLTVT.

The J gene is TRBJ1-2, the V gene TRBV12-3 or TRBV12-4, with a tentative D call TRBD1 (5 bases). Trimming shortened V by 6 bases and J by 8 bases, and 16 bases separated the two germline ends. This CDR3 comprises 13 residues. CDR3 DNA sequence: TGTGCCAGCAGGCAGGACGGGACTGGCGGCTACACCTTC. It yields the protein CASRQDGTGGYTF.

The CDR3 reads CASSTGLAGTDTQYF. For the CDR3, the DNA is TGTGCCAGCAGCACGGGACTAGCGGGCACAGATACGCAGTATTTT. The rearrangement links TRBV5-4 to TRBJ2-3, with 11 bases aligning to TRBD2. The CDR3 is made up of 15 amino acids. The germline CDR1 and CDR2 sequences are SGHNT and YYREEE (reference sequence). V was clipped by 4 bases and J by 1 base; unmatched bases: 2.

This clone was counted between two and nine times. This chain uses TRBV27 with TRBJ1-2; maybe TRBD1 (6 bases). The germline CDR1 and CDR2 sequences are MNHEY and SMNVEV (reference sequence). Trimming removed 5 bases at V and 4 bases at J, with 20 bases between. The CDR3 is 16 residues long. The CDR3 spells CASSSYRENLRYGYTF. The DNA of the CDR3 is TGTGCCAGCAGTAGCTACAGGGAGAACCTCCGCTATGGCTACACCTTC.

This chain joins TRBV7-8 and TRBJ1-2, with D possibly being TRBD1 (5 bases). Trimming took off 5 bases at V and 8 bases at J, with 18 bases between the two ends. CDR3 size: 14 residues. CDR1 is SGHVS and CDR2 is FQNEAQ in the germline V gene. The CDR3 DNA follows: TGTGCCAGCAGCCCCCTCCCGGAGGGGTACGGCTACACCTTC. Its protein product is CASSPLPEGYGYTF.

This clone was seen more than once but under ten times. This chain connects TRBV7-6 to TRBJ2-2, with 9 bases that match TRBD1. Germline trimming cut 1 base from V and 6 bases from J; bases unmatched to any gene: 9. The germline V gene has CDR1 SGHVS and CDR2 FNYEAQ. This CDR3 contains 17 residues. The DNA for the CDR3 is TGTGCCAGCAGCTTAGTATCCGGACAGGGGAATCCCGGGGAGCTGTTTTTT. Encoded protein: CASSLVSGQGNPGELFF.

This clone was detected once. The V and J genes are TRBV7-2 and TRBJ1-1; 7 nucleotides line up with TRBD1. This CDR3 has 15 amino acids. Germline V gives CDR1 SGHTA, CDR2 FQGNSA. Trimming cost V 5 bases and J 1 base; bases outside gene matches: 7. The CDR3 nucleotides are TGTGCCAGCAGCCCGGGACAGTACAAGAACACTGAAGCTTTCTTT. Protein: CASSPGQYKNTEAFF. The variable domain in full, completed from reference TRBV7-2 and TRBJ1-1, reads GAGVSQSPSNKVTEKGKDVELRCDPISGHTALYWYRQSLGQGLEFLIYFQGNSAPDKSGLPSDRFSAERTGGSVSTLTIQRTQQEDSAVYLCASSPGQYKNTEAFFGQGTRLTVV.

The chain is built from TRBV14 and TRBJ1-1; 7 bases agree with TRBD1. The CDR3 contains 16 residues. Germline CDR1 and CDR2: SGHDN and FVKESK. Trimming took 5 bases from V and 3 from J; bases not matched to a gene: 12. The CDR3 bases are TGTGCCAGCAGCTCAAGATCCCAGGGGGTTCACACTGAAGCTTTCTTT. Protein sequence: CASSSRSQGVHTEAFF.

V gene TRBV30 combines with J gene TRBJ1-1, with D maybe TRBD1 (5 bases). CDR3 size: 13 residues. Germline-derived CDR1 and CDR2 are GTSNPN and SVGIG (reference sequence). Trimming left V 3 bases short and J 0 bases short, with 8 bases between. The CDR3 DNA sequence: TGTGCCTGGAGCCAGACAGTGAACACTGAAGCTTTCTTT. Translated, it gives CAWSQTVNTEAFF.

The CDR3 DNA follows: TGTGCCAGCAGCCTAACTAGCGGGGGTACCTACGAGCAGTACTTC. Protein: CASSLTSGGTYEQYF. The rearrangement joins TRBV7-2 to TRBJ2-7; 11 nucleotides align to TRBD2. Germline loops: CDR1 SGHTA, CDR2 FQGNSA. J gave up 2 bases and V 5 bases, and 5 bases lay outside the gene matches. The CDR3 consists of 15 residues.

The chain carries TRBV5-4 and TRBJ1-2, with 9 positions matching TRBD1. Germline trimming cut 2 bases from V and 8 bases from J; bases unmatched to any gene: 4. The CDR3 runs to 13 residues. Germline lookup yields CDR1 SGHNT and CDR2 YYREEE (reference sequence). The CDR3 DNA follows: TGTGCCAGCAGCTTTTACAGGGGGCAAGGCTACACCTTC. This translates into CASSFYRGQGYTF.

This chain connects TRBV7-8 to TRBJ1-3; possible D gene TRBD1, 5 bases. Germline V lookup: CDR1 SGHVS, CDR2 FQNEAQ. Trimming removed 0 bases at V and 0 bases at J, with 15 bases between. The length of the CDR3 is 18 residues. The chain's CDR3 is CASSLAAGFTPSGNTIYF. The CDR3 DNA sequence: TGTGCCAGCAGCTTAGCGGCAGGGTTTACCCCCTCTGGAAACACCATATATTTT.

The chain has TRBV7-6 and TRBJ2-3, with no clear D. Germline-derived CDR1 and CDR2 are SGHVS and FNYEAQ. V gave up 5 bases and J gave up 1 base, with 10 bases separating them. There are 14 residues in the CDR3. The DNA of the CDR3 is TGTGCCAGCAGCCCCACCCGGGGCACAGATACGCAGTATTTT. It encodes CASSPTRGTDTQYF. Full variable domain (outside the CDR3, taken from reference TRBV7-6 and TRBJ2-3): GAGVSQSPRYKVTKRGQDVALRCDPISGHVSLYWYRQALGQGPEFLTYFNYEAQQDKSGLPNDRFSAERPEGSISTLTIQRTEQRDSAMYRCASSPTRGTDTQYFGPGTRLTVL.

Comment on this clone: The conserved phenylalanine or tryptophan is not found at the CDR3 terminus, so this likely reflects a read error. The DNA is left out, because the CDR3 cannot be placed on it with certainty; the CDR3 is given as TCRdb lists it. The CDR3: CASSEQGTSVFL. The chain couples TRBV2 to TRBJ2-3; the table assigns TRBD2, which was not confirmed against the DNA. Germline V gives CDR1 SNHLY, CDR2 FYNNEI. The CDR3 is 12 residues long, counting both termini.

This clone was counted once. The V gene is TRBV19, the J gene TRBJ1-4; 7 bases line up with TRBD1. CDR3 length: 15 residues. CDR1 is LNHDA, CDR2 SQIVND, per germline (reference sequence). V was pared by 3 bases and J by 8 bases, with 9 bases of the junction left unmatched. CDR3 in amino acids: CASSIRQGWEEKLFF. The DNA of the CDR3 is TGTGCCAGTAGTATCCGACAGGGCTGGGAAGAAAAACTGTTTTTT.

The rearrangement links TRBV2 to TRBJ2-2; TRBD1 agrees at 9 bases. Trimming at V came to 9 bases and at J to 6 bases, leaving 5 bases not matched to a gene. Germline V gives CDR1 SNHLY, CDR2 FYNNEI. CDR3 length: 13 residues. The CDR3 loop is CARAGQGPGELFF. The DNA of the CDR3 is TGTGCCAGGGCGGGACAGGGCCCCGGGGAGCTGTTTTTT.

The rearrangement links TRBV6-1 to TRBJ1-1; the match to TRBD1 covers 7 bases. The germline V gene has CDR1 MNHNS and CDR2 SASEGT. The trim removed 3 bases at V and 4 bases at J, leaving 2 bases unmatched. The CDR3 is 13 residues long. The CDR3 DNA follows: TGTGCCAGCAGTGAGACAGGGCCCACTGAAGCTTTCTTT. It yields the protein CASSETGPTEAFF.

The CDR3 loop is CASSLSIAGGSGETQYF. The CDR3 coding sequence is TGTGCCAGCAGCTTAAGTATAGCGGGGGGGTCTGGAGAGACCCAGTACTTC. This chain joins TRBV7-2 and TRBJ2-5; 11 nucleotides line up with TRBD2. CDR1 and CDR2 (germline): SGHTA, FQGNSA. The J segment lost 4 bases and the V segment lost 2 bases, leaving 9 bases of the junction unmatched. The CDR3 runs to 17 residues.

This clone was observed many times. The J gene is TRBJ2-3, the V gene TRBV5-4; 8 positions agree with TRBD1. Germline V gene sequence: CDR1 SGHNT, CDR2 YYREEE (reference sequence). V lost 2 bases and J lost 0; bases outside the gene matches: 2. The CDR3 loop spans 15 amino acids. The CDR3 region is CASSLTGGSTDTQYF. In DNA, the CDR3 is TGTGCCAGCAGCTTAACAGGGGGGAGCACAGATACGCAGTATTTT.

This chain links TRBV10-2 with TRBJ2-5; D might be TRBD2 (6 bases). Germline V lookup: CDR1 WSHSY, CDR2 SAAADI. The length of the CDR3 is 15 residues. The V gene lost 4 bases and the J gene lost 4 bases, with 16 bases spanning the gap. The CDR3 DNA follows: TGCGCCAGCAGTGCGCATCGGGGGTTCGGAGAGACCCAGTACTTC. It codes for CASSAHRGFGETQYF.

The chain combines TRBV2 with TRBJ1-1; no firm D call. The CDR3 runs to 14 residues. Trimming pared 2 bases from V and 0 bases from J, leaving 7 bases between. CDR1 is SNHLY, CDR2 FYNNEI, per germline. The CDR3 nucleotides read TGTGCCAGCAGTGAACGGAGGATGAACACTGAAGCTTTCTTT. This codes for CASSERRMNTEAFF.

The CDR3 reads CASSLDREIQETQYF. CDR3 sequence (DNA): TGTGCCAGCAGTTTGGACAGAGAAATACAAGAGACCCAGTACTTC. The J gene is TRBJ2-5, the V gene TRBV2; TRBD1 might be the D (6 bases). The length of the CDR3 is 15 residues. Germline V CDR1 and CDR2: SNHLY, FYNNEI. V shed 5 bases and J shed 2 bases, with 15 bases lying between them.

This rearrangement joins TRBV4-1 to TRBJ2-1; TRBD1 aligns across 9 bases. The CDR3 is 16 amino acids. J was trimmed by 4 bases and V by 1 base; bases with no gene match: 5. Germline V CDR1 and CDR2: MGHRA, YSYEKL. CDR3 residues: CASSQGGQGRYNEQFF. CDR3 coding DNA: TGCGCCAGCAGCCAAGGGGGACAGGGTCGTTACAATGAGCAGTTCTTC.

This clone has a handful of counts. The chain employs TRBV19 and TRBJ2-2; a weak D match, TRBD1 (6 bases). CDR3 size: 16 residues. CDR1 LNHDA and CDR2 SQIVND come from the germline V gene (reference sequence). V dropped 6 bases and J dropped 2 bases, with 16 bases sitting between them. The CDR3: CASSRGPGQNTGELFF. The CDR3 DNA follows: TGTGCCAGTAGCAGGGGTCCGGGCCAAAACACCGGGGAGCTGTTTTTT.

This clone occurred once. The chain couples TRBV6-1 to TRBJ2-7, with TRBD2 matching 7 bases. V shed 0 bases, J shed 1 base, and the junction held 9 bases outside the gene matches. This CDR3 is built from 17 residues. The V gene's germline CDR1 is MNHNS and CDR2 SASEGT. The CDR3, as DNA: TGTGCCAGCAGTGAAGCCCCCGGACCGGGGGGATCCTACGAGCAGTACTTC. Translating it yields CASSEAPGPGGSYEQYF.

The V and J genes are TRBV10-3 and TRBJ2-1, with 7 bases fitting TRBD1. From germline, CDR1 is ENHRY and CDR2 SYGVKD. The CDR3 sequence is 14 residues long. V was pared by 10 bases and J by 4 bases, with 10 bases of the junction left unmatched. The CDR3 here is CASAQGVGYNEQFF. For the CDR3, the DNA is TGTGCCAGCGCGCAGGGGGTGGGGTACAATGAGCAGTTCTTC.

The V and J genes are TRBV4-3 and TRBJ1-4, with 10 bases fitting TRBD1. The V segment lost 1 base and the J segment 7 bases; nucleotides outside the gene matches: 6. Germline CDR1 is LGHNA and CDR2 is YSLEER. The CDR3 loop spans 16 amino acids. As DNA, the CDR3 is TGCGCCAGCAGCCAAGGATCCGGGACAGGGGTTGAAAAACTGTTTTTT. Its translation is CASSQGSGTGVEKLFF.

J is TRBJ1-3 and V is TRBV7-2; D uncertain. Germline CDR1 reads SGHTA; CDR2 reads FQGNSA. V gave up 5 bases and J gave up 0 bases, with 11 bases separating them. The CDR3 runs 15 residues. The CDR3 here is CASSIGSGSGNTIYF. The CDR3 DNA is TGTGCCAGCAGCATCGGATCGGGCTCTGGAAACACCATATATTTT.